This T cell receptor (beta chain) originates from a study of T cell responses to AZD1222 COVID-19 vaccine. Study information: Analysis merged second doses at about 4 or about 12 weeks.

CDR1 is KGHSH, CDR2 LQKENI, per germline. This CDR3 has 16 amino acids. V lost 0 bases, J lost 7 bases, and 7 bases stayed unmatched. Libraries were prepared by immunoSEQ multiplex PCR; TCRdb keeps only in-frame clonotypes and omits some of them. Of fewer than 200,000 clones detected, around 90% appear once; the ten largest clones hold 5% to 7%. The sequenced sample was peripheral blood, obtained on day 0 of AZD1222 vaccination. This TCR came from an adult in good health. The J gene is TRBJ1-3, the V gene TRBV18, with 9 bases matching TRBD1. The DNA of the CDR3 is TGTGCCAGCTCACCACCCGGGACAGGGAAGGGGAACACCATATATTTT. This encodes CASSPPGTGKGNTIYF.